The clone carrying this TCR beta chain was counted a few times. Its cognate antigen is unknown. The identical CDR3 is also encoded by other nucleotide sequences in the sample. The data belong to a study of beta chain features in type 1 diabetes. The study reverse transcribed the entire isolated RNA, so it sequenced expressed TCRB transcripts. Assay used: immunoSEQ multiplex PCR; TCRdb lists only in-frame clones, some missing. The sample carries around 430,000 clones, approximately 28% recorded once. General study points: When Type 1 diabetes patients were examined, their TCRB CDR3s proved moderately but significantly shorter in all four CD4+ subsets.

Looked up from germline, CDR1 is SGHRS and CDR2 is YFSETQ. Trimming removed 0 bases at V and 2 bases at J, with 8 bases between. The CDR3 spans 14 residues. The origin of this receptor is a man younger than 30 in good health. The chain employs TRBV5-1 and TRBJ2-5, with no clear D. The sequenced material came from naive CD4+ T cells from blood. The CDR3 loop reads CASSLAGQQETQYF. The CDR3 DNA follows: TGCGCCAGCAGCTTGGCCGGGCAGCAAGAGACCCAGTACTTC. The full variable domain, completed using reference TRBV5-1 and TRBJ2-5, is KAGVTQTPRYLIKTRGQQVTLSCSPISGHRSVSWYQQTPGQGLQFLFEYFSETQRNKGNFPGRFSGRQFSNSRSEMNVSTLELGDSALYLCASSLAGQQETQYFGPGTRLLVL.